Detailed here is one TCR beta chain. Its antigen is still unknown. Both TRBC1 and TRBC2 were covered by a beta constant-region primer of two equimolar oligonucleotides. Ligated cDNA was amplified by four rounds of PCR with nested alpha and beta constant-region primers and SP2. TCRdb reanalysed the UMI-ligation and nested PCR reads using MiXCR and keeps one entry per CDR3 protein. The data show approximately 150,000 distinct CDR3 sequences, about 20% seen once. The data are from a study of naive and memory T cell subsets. General observations from the study: Diversity fell and Gini index rose from naive through CM, EM, EMRA. Especially in CD8 cells, naive repertoires contained a few larger clonotypes, possibly CD45RA-re-expressing memory cells.

Germline trimming cut 7 bases from V and 4 bases from J; bases unmatched to any gene: 4. The CDR3 covers 13 residues. Germline lookup yields CDR1 MDHEN and CDR2 SYDVKM. The sequenced material came from naive CD8+ T cells from blood. This chain connects TRBV28 to TRBJ2-1; 7 positions agree with TRBD2. This clonotype originated in a human donor in good health. Here the CDR3 DNA reads TGTGCCAGCAATCAGCGGGGATACAATGAGCAGTTCTTC. Its translation is CASNQRGYNEQFF. Looking up the rest from reference TRBV28 and TRBJ2-1 gives the full variable domain: DVKVTQSSRYLVKRTGEKVFLECVQDMDHENMFWYRQDPGLGLRLIYFSYDVKMKEKGDIPEGYSVSREKKERFSLILESASTNQTSMYLCASNQRGYNEQFFGPGTRLTVL.